The entry below describes one T cell receptor (beta chain). As yet, its antigen is unknown. A single record per CDR3 protein comes from TCRdb applying MiXCR to the 5' RACE reads. Among approximately 300,000 distinct CDR3 sequences listed, around 15% were seen once. This CDR3 contains 18 residues. V dropped 3 bases and J dropped 0 bases, with 18 bases sitting between them. Germline assignment: CDR1 SEHNR and CDR2 FQNEAQ (reference sequence). The sample comes from a study of T-cell memory formation after mild COVID-19. Study-level background: The two donors had largely donor-specific TCR clusters. Study-wide results and limits: Cross-reactive memory seemingly joined, as some responding clones were found in pre-infection memory. Specificity for SARS-CoV-2 was not confirmed among the second-wave clones peaking on day 37.

The chain combines TRBV7-9 with TRBJ2-4, with D possibly TRBD2 on 5 matching bases. The sequence derives from a man between 18 and 29 years old who had mild COVID-19 (a few samples of this study predate the infection). Cell type and time point are not known. The sequenced sample consisted of PBMCs or a T cell subset sorted from them (not recorded which). In DNA form, the CDR3 reads TGTGCCAGCAGCTTGCGGACTGGATCCAAACTAGCCAAAAACATTCAGTACTTC. Amino acids: CASSLRTGSKLAKNIQYF.